Listed below are T cell receptor beta chains from one sample, sequenced in a study of cytomegalovirus exposure and HLA in healthy donors. Libraries were prepared by immunoSEQ multiplex PCR; TCRdb keeps only in-frame clonotypes and omits some of them. The sample yields hundreds of thousands of clones, around 83% seen once. The sample was PBMCs. The origin of the receptors is a girl aged 2-10 years in good health and CMV-seronegative. Each CDR3 is given with its conserved first and last residue. D genes are given only for firm matches. Clone size is shown for a subset of rows, as once, few, many or a class of expanded clone.

D gene	V gene	clone size	J gene	CDR3 DNA	CDR3 protein
TRBD1	TRBV9	.	TRBJ2-7	TGTGCCAGCAGCGCGGGACAGGGAGCGGGGACCTCCTACGAGCAGTACTTC	CASSAGQGAGTSYEQYF
.	TRBV7-9	.	TRBJ2-5	TGTGCCAGCAGTCCAAATCAGGGGCCGGGGGAGACCCAGTACTTC	CASSPNQGPGETQYF
TRBD2	TRBV6-4	.	TRBJ2-3	TGTGCCAGCAGTGAGACTAGCGGGGGCACAGATACGCAGTATTTT	CASSETSGGTDTQYF
.	TRBV10-3	.	TRBJ2-3	TGTGCCACCGCTAGCGCCTCTAGCACAGATACGCAGTATTTT	CATASASSTDTQYF
.	TRBV18	once	TRBJ1-6	TGTGCCAGCTCACCAGGGGCGCTCTCACCCCTCCACTTT	CASSPGALSPLHF
TRBD1	TRBV10-3	once	TRBJ1-2	TGTGCCATCAGGACAGGGGGCGATGGCTACACCTTC	CAIRTGGDGYTF
.	TRBV13	.	TRBJ2-2	TGTGCCAGCAGCTTATTCCGGGGTAACACCGGGGAGCTGTTTTTT	CASSLFRGNTGELFF
.	TRBV6-5	.	TRBJ1-2	TGTGCCAGCAGTCGAACCGGGACACACATATATGGCTACACCTTC	CASSRTGTHIYGYTF
TRBD1	TRBV6-6	.	TRBJ2-2	TGTGCCAGCAGTTGGGACAGGGTGATTTTT	CASSWDRVIF
.	TRBV5-1	.	TRBJ2-6	TGCGCCAGCCGCCTATCTGGGGCCAACGTCCTGACTTTC	CASRLSGANVLTF
TRBD1	TRBV5-1	.	TRBJ2-7	TGCGCCAGCAGCTTACCCGACAGGGGATTAGAGCAGTACTTC	CASSLPDRGLEQYF
.	TRBV7-8	.	TRBJ2-2	TGTGCCAGCAGCTTAGGACTAGGTCCCGCCGGGGAGCTGTTTTTT	CASSLGLGPAGELFF
.	TRBV7-2	.	TRBJ1-5	TGTGCCAGCAGCCCAGGGAACCGTAATCAGCCCCAGCATTTT	CASSPGNRNQPQHF
TRBD1	TRBV5-1	.	TRBJ1-6	TGCGCCAGCAGCCAAACTACAGGGGCGGGTTCACTCCTCCACTTT	CASSQTTGAGSLLHF
.	TRBV27	.	TRBJ1-4	TGTGCCAGCAGTTTATTCTGGACAGATGGGGATAATGAAAAACTGTTTTTT	CASSLFWTDGDNEKLFF
.	TRBV27	once	TRBJ1-2	TGTGCCAGCAGTCCGACACAGGGTCTCTCCTATGGCTACACCTTC	CASSPTQGLSYGYTF
.	TRBV10-3	.	TRBJ2-7	TGTGCCATCAGCTCAGGGATCTCCTACGAGCAGTACTTC	CAISSGISYEQYF
TRBD1	TRBV10-3	.	TRBJ1-3	TGTGCCATCAGGGGGACAGAGGGCTCTGGAAACACCATATATTTT	CAIRGTEGSGNTIYF
.	TRBV4-2	.	TRBJ2-7	TGTGCCAGCAGCCAAGAGAATTCACTAACCGAGCAGTACTTC	CASSQENSLTEQYF
.	TRBV21-1	.	TRBJ1-1	TGTGCCAGCAGCAAAGTGTCCGAGACAGGCGGCGACACTGAAGCTTTCTTT	CASSKVSETGGDTEAFF
TRBD1	TRBV19	.	TRBJ1-4	TGTGCCAGTAGTATCGCCCCGGGACAGGGGGGAGAAAAACTGTTTTTT	CASSIAPGQGGEKLFF
TRBD1	TRBV7-2	.	TRBJ2-1	TGTGCCAGCAGGCCCCTAATCCGGGACAGGGTATACGATGAGCAGTTCTTC	CASRPLIRDRVYDEQFF
.	TRBV2	.	TRBJ2-7	TGTGCCAGCAGTGAGTCGGGGGAGCAGTACTTC	CASSESGEQYF
TRBD1	TRBV6-5	few	TRBJ1-1	TGTGCCAGCAGTTACTCACAGGGGGCAATGAACACTGAAGCTTTCTTT	CASSYSQGAMNTEAFF
.	TRBV29-1	.	TRBJ2-5	TGCAGCGTTGTCGTATACCCCGGGGCCCAGTACTTC	CSVVVYPGAQYF
TRBD1	TRBV9	.	TRBJ1-4	TGTGCCAGCAGCCCCTGGGACAGAAGTAATGAAAAACTGTTTTTT	CASSPWDRSNEKLFF
.	TRBV12-2	.	TRBJ2-3	TGTGCAAGTCGCTTCCGCACTAGCGGGAGAGGAGGCACAGATACGCAGTATTTT	CASRFRTSGRGGTDTQYF
TRBD2	TRBV9	.	TRBJ2-2	TGTGCCAGCAGCTCAACGGGACTAGCGGGGGCCATTAACACCGGGGAGCTGTTTTTT	CASSSTGLAGAINTGELFF
TRBD2	TRBV4-2	few	TRBJ2-7	TGTGCCAGCAGCCAAGTACTCGGGGGGGCCTACGAGCAGTACTTC	CASSQVLGGAYEQYF
.	TRBV7-9	.	TRBJ1-4	TGTGCCAGCAGCTTAGGTCATCGCGCTGAAAAACTGTTTTTT	CASSLGHRAEKLFF
.	TRBV6-1	.	TRBJ2-4	TGTGCCAGCAGTTTCACCCGGGAGAAAAACATTCAGTACTTC	CASSFTREKNIQYF
.	TRBV13	.	TRBJ2-6	TGTGCCAGCAGCTTGGCAGGGACCAACGTCCTGACTTTC	CASSLAGTNVLTF
.	TRBV6-6	.	TRBJ1-2	TGTGCCAGCAGTGCCAACAGGGATGGCTACACCTTC	CASSANRDGYTF
TRBD1	TRBV5-8	.	TRBJ1-5	TGTGCCAGCAGCTTACCGGGACAGGGGGCGATAAGGAATCAGCCCCAGCATTTT	CASSLPGQGAIRNQPQHF
.	TRBV11-2	.	TRBJ2-7	TGTGCCAGCAGCCCTTCGGGGGTTCACCACGAGCAGTACTTC	CASSPSGVHHEQYF
TRBD1	TRBV28	.	TRBJ2-7	TGTGCCAGCAGCCTTTTCCCTTGGGGACAGGGGGGAACCTACGAGCAGTACTTC	CASSLFPWGQGGTYEQYF
TRBD2	TRBV30	.	TRBJ2-3	TGTGCCTGGAGTGGTCTAGCGGGGGGCCTCTTATGGGATACGCAGTATTTT	CAWSGLAGGLLWDTQYF
TRBD2	TRBV30	.	TRBJ2-1	TGTGCCTGGAGTCCCAGCGGGGCCTGGGGGGAGTTCTTC	CAWSPSGAWGEFF
.	TRBV10-2	once	TRBJ2-2	TGCGCCAGCACGGGGTACACCGGGGAGCTGTTTTTT	CASTGYTGELFF
TRBD1	TRBV5-1	.	TRBJ1-4	TGCGCCAGCAGCCAGGGGACAGGGGGGTTAAATGAAAAACTGTTTTTT	CASSQGTGGLNEKLFF
.	TRBV29-1	.	TRBJ1-2	TGCAGCGTTGGCCCCGGGACACTCGAGTGGGCTAACTATGGCTACACCTTC	CSVGPGTLEWANYGYTF
.	TRBV27	once	TRBJ2-7	TGTGCCAGCTCCTACGCGTTCGGGGTCCCCTACGAGCAGTACTTC	CASSYAFGVPYEQYF
.	TRBV6-6	.	TRBJ1-2	TGTGCCAGCAGTCTAACAGGGTATGGCTACACCTTC	CASSLTGYGYTF